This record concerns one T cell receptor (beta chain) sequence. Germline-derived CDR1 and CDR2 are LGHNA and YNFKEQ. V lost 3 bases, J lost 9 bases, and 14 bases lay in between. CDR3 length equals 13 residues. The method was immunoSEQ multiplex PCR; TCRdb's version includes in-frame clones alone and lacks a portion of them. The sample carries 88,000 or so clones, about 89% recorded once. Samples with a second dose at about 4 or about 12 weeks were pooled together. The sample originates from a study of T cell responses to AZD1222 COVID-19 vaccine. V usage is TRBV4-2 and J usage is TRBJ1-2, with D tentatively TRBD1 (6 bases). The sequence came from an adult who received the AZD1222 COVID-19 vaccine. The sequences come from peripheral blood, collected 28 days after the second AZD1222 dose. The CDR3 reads CASSQETRGRYTF. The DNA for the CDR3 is TGTGCCAGCAGCCAGGAGACCAGGGGACGCTACACCTTC.